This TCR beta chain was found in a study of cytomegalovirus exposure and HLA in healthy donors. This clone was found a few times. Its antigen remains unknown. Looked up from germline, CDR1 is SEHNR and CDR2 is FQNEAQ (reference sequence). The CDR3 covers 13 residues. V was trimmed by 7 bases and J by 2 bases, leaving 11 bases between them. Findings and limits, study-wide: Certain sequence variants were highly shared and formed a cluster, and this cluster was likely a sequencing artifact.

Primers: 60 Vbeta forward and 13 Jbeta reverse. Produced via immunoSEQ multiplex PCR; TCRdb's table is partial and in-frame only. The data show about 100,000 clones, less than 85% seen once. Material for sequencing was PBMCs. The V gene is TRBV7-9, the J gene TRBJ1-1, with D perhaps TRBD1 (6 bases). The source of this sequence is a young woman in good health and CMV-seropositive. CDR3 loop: CASTEGGNTEAFF. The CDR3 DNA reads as TGTGCCAGCACCGAAGGGGGTAACACTGAAGCTTTCTTT.